This entry concerns a single T cell receptor (beta chain). The antigen is undetermined. The data were obtained in a study of radiotherapy plus CTLA-4 blockade in lung cancer. Study-level information: Objective responses occurred in around 18% of patients; over 25% had disease control.

Points from the study as a whole: After treatment with radiotherapy plus ipilimumab, TCR clones that came from the tumor expanded in blood. Alongside interferon-beta, early blood T cell clone dynamics were reportedly the best predictor of response.

Some clones are missing from TCRdb's copy, which holds only in-frame ones; the method was immunoSEQ multiplex PCR. The sample yields roughly 85,000 clones, approximately 86% seen once. Germline assignment: CDR1 SNHLY and CDR2 FYNNEI. This CDR3 has 17 residues. J lost 5 bases, V lost 6 bases, and 9 bases had no gene match. This specimen consisted of peripheral blood, obtained from a patient treated with radiotherapy plus ipilimumab. The TCR comes from a human donor with non-small cell lung cancer that progressed on radiotherapy plus ipilimumab. The chain employs TRBV2 and TRBJ2-1, with TRBD2 matching over 14 bases. The CDR3 DNA is TGTGCCAGCAGGAGATCGACGACTAGCGGGAGGGACAATGAGCAGTTCTTC. It codes for CASRRSTTSGRDNEQFF.